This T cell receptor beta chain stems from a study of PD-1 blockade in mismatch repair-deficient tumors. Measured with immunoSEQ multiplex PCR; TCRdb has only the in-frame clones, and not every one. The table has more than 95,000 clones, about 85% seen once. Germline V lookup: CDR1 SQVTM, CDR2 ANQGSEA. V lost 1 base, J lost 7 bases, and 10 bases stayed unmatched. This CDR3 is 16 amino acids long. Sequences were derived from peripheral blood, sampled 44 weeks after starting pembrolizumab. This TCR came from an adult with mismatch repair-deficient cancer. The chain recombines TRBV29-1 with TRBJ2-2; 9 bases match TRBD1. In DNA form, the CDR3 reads TGCAGCGTTGAAGTACCCGACAGGGGGTGGGGCGGGGAGCTGTTTTTT. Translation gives CSVEVPDRGWGGELFF.